The sequence of this T cell receptor beta chain was determined in a study of blood T cell repertoires in COVID-19. Germline V lookup: CDR1 SGHVS, CDR2 FNYEAQ. The CDR3 is 18 amino acids. The ends lost 2 bases at V and 5 bases at J; junction bases unmatched: 10. The cohort comprised adults aged about 18 to 100 years residing in approximately 25 US areas. Assignments of participants to cohorts depended upon their own reported clinical history. Two negative PCRs, clearance, or symptom resolution were required of recovered Cohort 3 donors. Per the authors' pipeline: For nucleated cells, counts were estimated from reference gene primer amplification. Sequencing was performed with immunoSEQ multiplex PCR; in TCRdb, only in-frame clones are kept and a portion is missing. The V and J calls and the clone size are those of that table, but D and trimming were determined from the DNA. The table records a few hundred thousand clones, roughly 90% of them present only once.

The chain has TRBV7-6 and TRBJ2-1, with 12 bases aligning to TRBD2. Source material: PBMCs or T cells enriched from blood (not recorded which). This receptor was obtained from a woman in her fifties or sixties who had recovered from COVID-19. CDR3 residues: CASSLSVRTSGVNNEQFF. In DNA form, the CDR3 reads TGTGCCAGCAGCTTAAGTGTCCGGACTAGCGGGGTTAACAATGAGCAGTTCTTC.